This record concerns one T cell receptor (beta chain) sequence. Its antigen remains unknown. Measured with immunoSEQ multiplex PCR; TCRdb has only the in-frame clones, and not every one. The sample lists 20,000 to 30,000 clones, around 66% occurring once. Viral peptide pools were used in the ViraFEST assay to expand antigen-specific CD4+ T cells, and sequencing came afterward. The culture ran for 9 to 11 days, and then CD4+ T cells were isolated. The person's infection with SARS-CoV-2, confirmed by PCR, took place between March and December 2020. This record comes from a study of vaccination effects on CD4 cells after COVID-19. The CDR3 has 12 residues. The germline V and J ends were trimmed by 5 bases and 1 base, with 3 bases remaining between them. Germline V CDR1 and CDR2: SNHLY, FYNNEI.

This receptor was identified in a human donor who had a prior SARS-CoV-2 infection. The sample here was CD4+ T cells from PBMCs cultured with SARS-CoV-2 spike peptides, taken before COVID-19 vaccination. The V gene is TRBV2, the J gene TRBJ1-3; D uncertain. The DNA for the CDR3 is TGTGCCAGCAGTAAGTCTGGAAACACCATATATTTT. It encodes CASSKSGNTIYF.